This TCR beta chain was found in a study of response to subunit inactivated influenza vaccine. V lost 4 bases to trimming and J lost 4 bases, with 5 bases between them. Germline lookup yields CDR1 SGHDT and CDR2 YYEEEE. The CDR3 totals 11 residues. TCRdb passed the RT-PCR reads through MiXCR, listing each CDR3 protein once. This repertoire shows a few hundred thousand distinct CDR3 sequences, approximately 10% found once; its top ten account for 12%. This clonotype has only a few counts. The clonotype originates from a man over 45 who received an inactivated influenza vaccine. This sequence joins TRBV5-6 and TRBJ1-2; D gene uncertain. The sequences come from PBMCs from blood, collected roughly 48 days after vaccination. CDR3 DNA sequence: TGTGCCAGCAGCGCTAGCTATGGCTACACCTTC. Amino acid sequence: CASSASYGYTF.